Sequencing of this T cell receptor beta chain was carried out in a study of cytomegalovirus exposure and HLA in healthy donors (dated by TCRdb to about 2017). For the study in its entirety: An earlier analysis of roughly 500 of the donors reported 276 Gb of sequence data and around 120 million unique TCR beta sequences obtained from approximately 180 million T cells. Roughly 300 gigabases of sequencing data and roughly 90 million unique TCR sequences were included in an early release covering roughly 600 HLA-typed donors. The genetic ancestry cluster associated with self-reported Caucasian donors included around four fifths of the roughly 410 genotyped donors. The study was designed to test whether signatures of past pathogen exposure could be identified by cataloging public T cell receptors. The T cell repertoires of some 700 subjects were profiled by immunosequencing and related to cytomegalovirus serostatus. Along with the approximately 700-subject first cohort, a separate validation cohort of around 120 different subjects was used. To predict cytomegalovirus infection status, the study combined high-throughput TCR immunosequencing, statistical association of individual TCRs with disease status, and machine learning. To study patterns of TCR occurrence, a later analysis re-analyzed previously published TCR beta repertoires from 700 or so donors and added high-resolution HLA genotyping. The later analysis used no new phenotypic data to find candidate immune exposures, relying instead on TCR beta sequences and their occurrence across donors. An earlier analysis of nearly 600 of the donors applied high-throughput TCR beta sequencing to assess whether each TCR beta V gene segment acted as functional or pseudogenic. Donor age, sex, ethnicity and CMV serostatus were compiled together with the repertoire data. A later genetic analysis used genome-wide SNP genotypes for about 65% of the roughly 670 donors, treating that subset as a discovery cohort. Every discovery cohort repertoire had been produced on one sequencing platform. HLA typing covered class I and class II loci at four-digit resolution. Typing coverage varied by locus: roughly 620-640 donors for A, B, C, DRB1 and DQB1; some 520 for DQA1; over 600 for DPA1; about 450 for DPB1. About five DR-DQ haplotypes were treated as single units for association and clustering because of strong linkage in the cohort. Across some 400 genotyped donors of the cohort, an average of about 240,000 unique TCR beta nucleotide sequences per donor were sequenced, and approximately 19% of those sequences were non-productive.

The CDR3 has 14 amino acids, counting the end cysteine and phenylalanine. The retained sequence is limited to the CDR3, 42 bases, with the frame set at the first base. Of note for this clone: What antigen it recognizes has not been identified. Per-nucleotide qualities are absent, and no much larger clonotype sits a single base away.

The cohort was made up of roughly 670 healthy bone marrow donors. Cohort members were all nominally healthy when sampled, although unrecorded immune exposures were likely present. The donor was CMV seronegative and was included in the group of under 450 seronegative cohort members. Every donor gave a peripheral blood sample, and the peripheral blood mononuclear cells from that sample were used for TCR beta sequencing. The Qiagen DNeasy Blood Extraction Kit was used to extract genomic DNA from the blood cell samples. Overall results and qualifications from the work: An earlier analysis of approximately 540 of the donors showed that most TCR beta V segments appeared in productive rearrangements either about 87% or about 30% of the time, which broadly matched IMGT annotations. Immune exposure information for the cohort was limited to CMV serostatus. V-gene and J-gene trimming of TCR beta chains was associated with a missense DCLRE1C variant in a later genetic analysis, and the association was replicated in an independent cohort. Linkage disequilibrium might explain the correlated functional status among segregating V segments, but an unknown experimental factor could not be excluded. A later analysis found that most CMV-associated TCR beta chains appeared HLA-restricted, with HLA associations seemingly driven largely by CMV exposure. A cluster of highly shared sequence variants was judged likely to be a technical artifact of the sequencing pipeline. In a later analysis, TCR association rates were found to vary across HLA loci, with the most associated TCRs seen for DRB1 alleles and the fewest for HLA-C alleles. In a later analysis, some 18,000 TCR beta sequences were associated with specific HLA alleles at a false discovery rate of 0.05. The classifier was reported to diagnose cytomegalovirus status with high specificity and sensitivity in both the original cohort and the validation cohort. Assigning TCR associations to individual alleles was difficult when HLA alleles, especially DR and DQ, strongly co-occurred. Because some donors lacked HLA typing at each locus, the association tests relied only on the typed subset. According to a later genetic analysis, donors in an Asian-associated ancestry cluster had fewer N-insertions in productive TCRs than the approximately 630-donor mean. In the study, 150 to 200 TCR beta chains were listed as associated with cytomegalovirus. Seventeen rarely observed V segments, including chromosome 9 orphons, were excluded from the earlier analysis of about 610 of the donors because counts were too low. In vitro tests confirmed that a few of the cytomegalovirus-associated TCR beta chains recognize cytomegalovirus antigens. In a later analysis, HLA-associated TCR beta chains were found to be more clonally expanded and to have lower generation probabilities than equally common non-associated chains. A further reported finding was that TCR beta sequences accurately predicted the HLA-A and HLA-B alleles for most subjects in the first cohort. While some public TCRs were present in many individuals, most TCR sequences turned up only very rarely across donors. It was suggested by the authors that the approach could potentially be generalized to other disease states and immunological phenotypes. Presence/absence analyses assumed roughly uniform sequencing depth across donors, an assumption that may not hold. This cohort had only TCR beta chains sequenced, and the lack of alpha or paired-chain data limited which features could be detected. Some IMGT-functional V segments, including TRBV6-2 and TRBV6-3, could not be distinguished by the 87-base-pair reads and were therefore excluded. Several of the top co-occurrence clusters appeared to be linked to parvovirus B19, influenza, CMV and Epstein-Barr virus, according to a later analysis.

Library prep was done by the immunoSEQ multiplex PCR assay. A mixture of 60 forward primers for TCR Vbeta segments and 13 reverse primers for TCR Jbeta segments was used in the multiplex PCR. A multiplex PCR assay on genomic DNA amplified the CDR3 region of rearranged TCR beta genes. Amplified TCR beta libraries were sequenced as 87-base-pair reads on the Illumina HiSeq System. The authors' pipeline ran thus. A later analysis tallied about 77 million unique TCR beta chains across the 650 to 750 repertoires, and approximately 12 million of those chains were shared by two or more donors. To remove PCR and sequencing errors, raw reads were error-corrected and collapsed into unique sequences using a nearest-neighbor algorithm that merged closely related sequences. CDR3 sequences were aligned to IMGT reference sequences to assign V, D and J gene segments. Each retained sequence needed at least a six-nucleotide match to both a V gene segment and a J gene segment. Rearrangements were called productive when the CDR3 lacked stop codons and stayed in frame with V and J; all others were non-productive. Following IMGT convention, CDR3 was defined as the stretch from the second conserved V-encoded cysteine up to the conserved J-encoded phenylalanine. The earlier analysis of fewer than 700 of the donors excluded sequences that lacked an unambiguous match to a single V gene segment. An earlier analysis of about 590 of the donors classified V segments as functional when productive rearrangements were above 56.7% and as segregating when the standard deviation between donors was above 5%. A statistical classification framework was developed to diagnose cytomegalovirus status using the catalog of TCR beta chain sequences. In a later analysis, V and J genes were assigned by comparing TCR nucleotide sequences against IMGT/GENE-DB human TR gene sequences. Using the TCRdist pipeline, a later analysis assigned CDR3 sequences along with most-parsimonious VDJ recombination scenarios. In a later analysis, each TCR beta chain was defined by its CDR3 amino acid sequence together with its V-gene family, and reads lacking a unique V-gene family were excluded. In a later analysis, a few hundred highly shared, low-generation-probability nucleotide sequences were removed to address suspected cross-contamination and a sequencing artifact. A later analysis calculated a clonal expansion index for each public chain from normalized within-repertoire ranks of inferred template counts. In a later analysis, generation probabilities were computed using a VDJ recombination model fitted to out-of-frame rearrangements, and the results were checked against IGoR. Hypergeometric tests were used in a later analysis to score TCR-TCR, TCR-HLA and TCR-CMV co-occurrence, with a repertoire-size bias correction applied to the TCR pairs. In a later analysis, false discovery rates were estimated by permuting HLA or CMV assignments 20 times. In a later analysis, co-occurring TCRs were grouped using DBSCAN, and TCRdist sequence similarity was added for clustering within HLA-allele-positive subsets. Repertoires with fewer than 30,000 or more than 120,000 public chains, plus five repertoires with anomalous nucleotide sharing, were excluded from co-occurrence clustering. TCRdb mirrors the immuneACCESS table, restricted to in-frame sequences. Some clones are absent from its copies; in checked studies, under half trace to an unresolved V gene, and the reason for the others is unknown. That table is the source of V, J and clone size, and D and trimming were worked out from the DNA. The sample table lists more than 90,000 clones, roughly 71% of them with a count of one. The biggest ten clones account for roughly 10% of the sample.

The chain couples TRBV21-1 to TRBJ1-1; the listed D gene, TRBD1, was not tested against the DNA. TRBV21-1 is tagged as a pseudogene. This clonotype was obtained from a man between 45 and 60 years old in good health and CMV-seronegative. Input material: PBMCs. CDR3 sequence: CASSKGTGNTEAFF. The nucleotide sequence reads TGTGCCAGCAGCAAAGGGACAGGGAACACTGAAGCTTTCTTT.